Detailed here is one TCR beta chain. What it binds is unknown. The data are from a study of early stage breast cancer tumors. Study-level information: ER+/PR+/HER2- status applied to about 80% of the 16 invasive breast tumors. Each sample averaged approximately 9.8-fold read coverage.

V lost 3 bases and J lost 0; bases outside the gene matches: 14. CDR1 and CDR2 (germline): SGDLS, YYNGEE. The CDR3 is made up of 18 amino acids. Clones were read by immunoSEQ multiplex PCR, and TCRdb kept only the in-frame ones, dropping some. The sample has 25,000 to 30,000 clones; about 80% are singletons. Study-wide points: Enriched TCRB sequences shared across patients were mostly commonly generated sequences. Tumors had approximately 2.5-fold higher T cell density and higher clonality than adjacent normal breast tissue.

Sequenced sample: blood. The chain is built from TRBV9 and TRBJ2-5, with 7 bases matching TRBD2. The receptor comes from a person in their sixties with breast cancer. CDR3 sequence reads: CASSAVGLGPSHQETQYF. The DNA of the CDR3 is TGTGCCAGCAGCGCGGTTGGACTAGGACCTTCTCACCAAGAGACCCAGTACTTC.